This T cell receptor beta chain is drawn from a study of blood T cell repertoires in COVID-19. Background on the study: Donors in the United States, Italy and Spain gave samples during acute or convalescent COVID-19. T cells, B-cell-depleted T cells, or PBMCs supplied cDNA or gDNA.

Libraries were prepared by immunoSEQ multiplex PCR; TCRdb keeps only in-frame clonotypes and omits some of them. The sample has about 170,000 clones; 80% to 90% are singletons. The germline gives CDR1 LNHNV, CDR2 YYDKDF (reference sequence). The CDR3 is 17 residues long. The ends were cut back, 3 bases at V and 0 bases at J, with 15 bases in the middle. While infection was still active, Seattle patients were enrolled and then followed longitudinally. The TCR comes from a woman in her 70s with COVID-19, enrolled during active disease. Material for sequencing was peripheral blood. The chain employs TRBV15 and TRBJ1-5; the D is unclear. For the CDR3, the DNA is TGTGCCACCAGCAGGGATCCCCCAAGCGGTAGCAATCAGCCCCAGCATTTT. As protein: CATSRDPPSGSNQPQHF.